A single sample gave rise to the 26 T cell receptor beta chains below, sequenced in a study of T cell clones after liver transplantation. TCRdb's copy holds only in-frame clones and misses some; the assay was immunoSEQ multiplex PCR. The table includes 45,000 to 60,000 clones, 85% to 90% detected once. The source material was CD8+ T cells from blood, sampled 12 months after liver transplant. The receptors were sampled from a human patient who received a liver transplant. Among the T cells, some may be from the graft donor.

The chain uses TRBV19 and TRBJ2-1; the match to TRBD2 covers 8 bases. Germline CDR1 LNHDA, CDR2 SQIVND (reference sequence). After removal of 5 bases from V and 4 bases from J, the junction contained 7 bases not matched to a gene. The CDR3 is made up of 15 amino acids. The CDR3 sequence is CASSVGLAAYNEQFF. In DNA, the CDR3 is TGTGCCAGTAGTGTCGGACTAGCAGCTTACAATGAGCAGTTCTTC.

The chain carries TRBV7-8 and TRBJ1-2; TRBD1 is a possible D gene (6 bases). The germline CDR1 and CDR2 sequences are SGHVS and FQNEAQ. The CDR3 runs to 15 residues. Trimming stripped 1 base from V and 3 bases from J, with 12 bases between. CDR3 coding DNA: TGTGCCAGCAGCTTAGTGGGGGGCTGGGACTATGGCTACACCTTC. It yields the protein CASSLVGGWDYGYTF.

This clone was counted a single time. The V call is TRBV27, the J call TRBJ2-7, with no clear D. The length of the CDR3 is 14 residues. From germline, CDR1 is MNHEY and CDR2 SMNVEV (reference sequence). V dropped 2 bases and J dropped 5 bases, with 13 bases sitting between them. In nucleotides, the CDR3 is TGTGCCAGCAGTTTAGGTCCCCTGGGGAACGAGCAGTACTTC. Its translation: CASSLGPLGNEQYF.

This chain links TRBV10-1 with TRBJ2-3, with D perhaps matching TRBD2 (5 bases). The length of the CDR3 is 13 residues. The V and J ends lost 8 bases and 4 bases respectively, with 13 bases between them. CDR1 is WNHNN, CDR2 SYGVQD, per germline (reference sequence). CDR3 in amino acids: CASPRDVADTQYF. For the CDR3, the DNA is TGCGCCAGCCCCCGGGATGTGGCAGATACGCAGTATTTT.

CDR3 bases: TGTGCCAGCAGTTTCGGACAGGGGCATCGCGAGCAGTACTTC. Its protein is CASSFGQGHREQYF. This chain joins TRBV27 and TRBJ2-7, with TRBD1 matching over 9 bases. The CDR3 is 14 residues long. After removal of 3 bases from V and 6 bases from J, the junction contained 6 bases not matched to a gene. Germline loops: CDR1 MNHEY, CDR2 SMNVEV (reference sequence).

The genes are TRBV11-2 and TRBJ1-1; possible D gene TRBD1, 6 bases. In germline, CDR1 is SGHAT, CDR2 FQNNGV. The CDR3 consists of 16 residues. The V end was cut by 0 bases, the J end by 1 base, with 12 bases between. The chain's CDR3 is CASSLEVGQTNTEAFF. As DNA, the CDR3 is TGTGCCAGCAGCTTAGAAGTCGGACAGACGAACACTGAAGCTTTCTTT.

The count of this clone is one. The chain is built from TRBV27 and TRBJ2-3, with 8 bases that match TRBD2. The junction had 3 bases not matched to a gene; V was cut back by 2 bases and J by 2 bases. The CDR3 runs 15 residues. CDR1 and CDR2 from the germline V gene are MNHEY and SMNVEV (reference sequence). CDR3 region: CASSLSGSNTDTQYF. DNA for the CDR3: TGTGCCAGCAGTTTAAGCGGGAGTAACACAGATACGCAGTATTTT.

The chain joins TRBV25-1 to TRBJ1-5, with 7 bases aligning to TRBD1. The germline V gene encodes CDR1 MGHDK and CDR2 SYGVNS. This CDR3 spans 14 amino acids. V gave up 6 bases and J gave up 6 bases; unmatched junction bases: 8. The DNA of the CDR3 is TGTGCCAGCAGGCCCACAGGGGTCGGTCAGCCCCAGCATTTT. It is translated as CASRPTGVGQPQHF.

This chain connects TRBV11-2 to TRBJ2-3, with D possibly being TRBD1 (5 bases). CDR1 and CDR2 from the germline V gene are SGHAT and FQNNGV. V lost 1 base to trimming and J lost 5 bases, with 13 bases between them. The CDR3 is made up of 15 amino acids. The CDR3 bases are TGTGCCAGCAGCTTAGCAGGGTCGTGGGGAGATACGCAGTATTTT. It encodes CASSLAGSWGDTQYF.

The V call is TRBV6-7, the J call TRBJ2-7; TRBD2 aligns across 8 bases. TRBV6-7 is an ORF; its function is uncertain. CDR3 length: 16 amino acids. The junction had 16 bases not matched to a gene; V was cut back by 10 bases and J by 2 bases. The CDR3 loop reads CATPRDTGGFTYEQYF. The CDR3 nucleotides are TGTGCCACCCCCCGCGATACGGGGGGGTTCACCTACGAGCAGTACTTC.

This clone occurred a few times. V and J are TRBV6-4 and TRBJ2-1; possibly TRBD2 for D (6 bases). Germline CDR1 MRHNA, CDR2 SNTAGT. Trimming stripped 0 bases from V and 0 bases from J, with 6 bases between. The CDR3 is made up of 15 amino acids. The DNA for the CDR3 is TGTGCCAGCAGTGACTCTAGCGGCTCCTACAATGAGCAGTTCTTC. Encoded protein: CASSDSSGSYNEQFF.

The J gene is TRBJ1-1, the V gene TRBV2, with 9 bases matching TRBD1. The CDR3 loop spans 17 amino acids. CDR1 and CDR2 from the germline V gene are SNHLY and FYNNEI. Trimming cost V 3 bases and J 4 bases; bases outside gene matches: 12. The CDR3 reads CASSDGRTGERGTEAFF. The CDR3 DNA reads TGTGCCAGCAGTGATGGAAGGACAGGGGAACGGGGCACTGAAGCTTTCTTT.

The genes are TRBV14 and TRBJ2-1; 9 positions match TRBD2. After removal of 0 bases from V and 4 bases from J, the junction contained 7 bases not matched to a gene. Germline V gene data show CDR1 as SGHDN and CDR2 as FVKESK. The CDR3 extends over 17 amino acids. The CDR3 loop reads CASSQDIVTSGYNEQFF. As DNA, the CDR3 is TGTGCCAGCAGCCAAGATATCGTGACTAGCGGTTACAATGAGCAGTTCTTC.

This clone was recorded once. The V call is TRBV6-5, the J call TRBJ2-7, with 8 bases fitting TRBD1. This CDR3 is 14 amino acids long. Trimming at V came to 4 bases and at J to 5 bases, leaving 7 bases not matched to a gene. The V gene's germline CDR1 is MNHEY and CDR2 SVGAGI. CDR3 DNA: TGTGCCAGCAGTTTCGGGGACAGGAGTCACGAGCAGTACTTC. Its translation: CASSFGDRSHEQYF.

V gene TRBV19 combines with J gene TRBJ2-7; 7 nucleotides align to TRBD1. V was pared by 6 bases and J by 2 bases, with 7 bases of the junction left unmatched. The CDR3 spans 14 residues. Germline V gene sequence: CDR1 LNHDA, CDR2 SQIVND (reference sequence). This chain's CDR3 is CASSLQGTPYEQYF. The CDR3 coding sequence is TGTGCCAGTAGCTTACAGGGGACCCCCTACGAGCAGTACTTC.

This rearrangement joins TRBV5-6 to TRBJ2-3, with D uncertain. CDR1 is SGHDT and CDR2 is YYEEEE in the germline V gene. This CDR3 is 11 amino acids long. The germline V and J ends were trimmed by 2 bases and 5 bases, with 3 bases remaining between them. The CDR3 is CASSFGDTQYF. The CDR3 nucleotides read TGTGCCAGCAGCTTCGGAGATACGCAGTATTTT. Combining the CDR3 with reference TRBV5-6 and TRBJ2-3 gives the whole variable domain DAGVTQSPTHLIKTRGQQVTLRCSPKSGHDTVSWYQQALGQGPQFIFQYYEEEERQRGNFPDRFSGHQFPNYSSELNVNALLLGDSALYLCASSFGDTQYFGPGTRLTVL.

The V and J genes are TRBV10-3 and TRBJ2-1; D is perhaps TRBD2 (5 bases). The CDR3 runs to 13 residues. From germline, CDR1 is ENHRY and CDR2 SYGVKD. Trimming took 3 bases from V and 4 from J, leaving 7 bases between them. CDR3 region: CAISDWTYNEQFF. CDR3 DNA sequence: TGTGCCATCAGTGATTGGACTTACAATGAGCAGTTCTTC.

The chain couples TRBV5-6 to TRBJ2-3, with D possibly being TRBD1 (6 bases). CDR3 length: 18 amino acids. Trimming took 2 bases from V and 2 from J, leaving 21 bases between them. Germline CDR1 and CDR2: SGHDT and YYEEEE. CDR3: CASSLDSDSSWTTDTQYF. The CDR3 coding sequence is TGTGCCAGCAGCTTAGATTCGGACAGCTCCTGGACCACAGATACGCAGTATTTT.

J is TRBJ2-7 and V is TRBV11-2; maybe TRBD1 (6 bases). V shed 6 bases and J shed 2 bases, with 14 bases lying between them. The CDR3 covers 14 residues. Germline V gene lookup returns CDR1 SGHAT and CDR2 FQNNGV. The CDR3 reads CASSQGGTAYEQYF. The CDR3 DNA reads as TGTGCCAGCAGTCAAGGGGGAACAGCCTACGAGCAGTACTTC.

This chain connects TRBV6-5 to TRBJ1-1, with 7 bases fitting TRBD1. CDR1 and CDR2 (germline): MNHEY, SVGAGI. The CDR3 extends over 14 amino acids. Germline trimming cut 6 bases from V and 5 bases from J; bases unmatched to any gene: 9. The CDR3 bases are TGTGCCAGCAGACCTCGACAGGGAGGAACTGAAGCTTTCTTT. Translated, it gives CASRPRQGGTEAFF.

The chain links TRBV29-1 to TRBJ1-1; unclear D gene. The V and J ends lost 0 bases and 8 bases respectively, with 13 bases between them. The length of the CDR3 is 13 residues. Per germline, CDR1 SQVTM and CDR2 ANQGSEA. CDR3 region: CSVEDLRREEAFF. CDR3 coding DNA: TGCAGCGTTGAAGATCTCCGGCGGGAGGAAGCTTTCTTT.

This chain joins TRBV27 and TRBJ1-1, with D hard to call. Germline V CDR1 and CDR2: MNHEY, SMNVEV (reference sequence). This CDR3 spans 15 amino acids. V lost 7 bases to trimming and J lost 0 bases, with 15 bases between them. The CDR3 DNA is TGTGCCAGCACTGAAACGAAGGGATTGAACACTGAAGCTTTCTTT. This codes for CASTETKGLNTEAFF.

The chain carries TRBV19 and TRBJ2-1; TRBD1 agrees at 10 bases. The germline V gene has CDR1 LNHDA and CDR2 SQIVND (reference sequence). The CDR3 length is 14 residues. V gave up 4 bases and J gave up 7 bases; unmatched junction bases: 4. In DNA, the CDR3 is TGTGCCAGTAGTAGGTCGGGACAGGGGAATGAGCAGTTCTTC. Protein product: CASSRSGQGNEQFF. The full variable domain, in which reference TRBV19 and TRBJ2-1 provide the parts outside the CDR3, is DGGITQSPKYLFRKEGQNVTLSCEQNLNHDAMYWYRQDPGQGLRLIYYSQIVNDFQKGDIAEGYSVSREKKESFPLTVTSAQKNPTAFYLCASSRSGQGNEQFFGPGTRLTVL.

The J gene is TRBJ2-3, the V gene TRBV2, with 10 nucleotides matching TRBD2. The CDR3 spans 15 residues. After removal of 8 bases from V and 1 base from J, the junction contained 6 bases not matched to a gene. CDR1 and CDR2 from the germline V gene are SNHLY and FYNNEI. The CDR3 loop is CASPPSGSGTDTQYF. CDR3 nucleotide sequence: TGTGCCAGCCCCCCTAGCGGGAGTGGCACAGATACGCAGTATTTT.

The rearrangement links TRBV29-1 to TRBJ1-2, with D perhaps matching TRBD1 (5 bases). V was clipped by 7 bases and J by 8 bases, with 14 bases between them. There are 11 residues in the CDR3. CDR1 SQVTM and CDR2 ANQGSEA come from the germline V gene. CDR3 sequence: CSGYQGRGYTF. For the CDR3, the DNA is TGCAGCGGCTACCAGGGTAGGGGCTACACCTTC.

The gene calls are TRBV28 and TRBJ1-1; TRBD1 might be the D (6 bases). CDR1 and CDR2 from the germline V gene are MDHEN and SYDVKM. V was shortened by 6 bases and J by 3 bases, with 17 bases between the two germline ends. This CDR3 has 15 residues. This CDR3 is CASRPGVAGDTEAFF. CDR3 nucleotide sequence: TGTGCCAGCAGACCAGGGGTCGCGGGGGACACTGAAGCTTTCTTT.